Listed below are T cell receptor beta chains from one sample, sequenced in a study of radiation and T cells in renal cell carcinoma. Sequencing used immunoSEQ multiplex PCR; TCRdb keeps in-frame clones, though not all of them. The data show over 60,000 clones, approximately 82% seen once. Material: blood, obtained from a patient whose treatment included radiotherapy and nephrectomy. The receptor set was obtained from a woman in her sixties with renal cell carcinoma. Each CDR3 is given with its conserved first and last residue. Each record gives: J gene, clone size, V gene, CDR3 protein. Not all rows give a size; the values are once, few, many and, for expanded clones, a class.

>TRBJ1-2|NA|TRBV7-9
CASSSQSYTF
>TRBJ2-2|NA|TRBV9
CASSLRTSNTGELFF
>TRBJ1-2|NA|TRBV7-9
CASSAGQGYGYTF
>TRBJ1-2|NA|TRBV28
CASSLGGALEGYTF
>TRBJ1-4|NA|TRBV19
CASSPQGTVFGNEKLFF
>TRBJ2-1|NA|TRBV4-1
CASSMGRTAYNEQFF
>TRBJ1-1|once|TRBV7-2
CASNQLMNTEAFF
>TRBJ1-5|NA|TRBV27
CASSLGRGQPQHF
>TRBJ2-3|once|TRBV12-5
CASGRTSGATDTQYF
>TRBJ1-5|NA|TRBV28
CASSRDRGPSQPQHF
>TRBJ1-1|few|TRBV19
CASSRPPVGSTEAFF
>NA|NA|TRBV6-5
CASNQREGHEQYF
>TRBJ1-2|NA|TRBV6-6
CASRKEGGGYTF
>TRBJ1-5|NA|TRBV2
CASSEGGQINQPQHF
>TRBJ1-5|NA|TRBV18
CASSPMDRNQPQHF
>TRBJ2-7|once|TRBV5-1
CASSSPAGSYEQYF
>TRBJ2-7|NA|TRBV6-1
CASRGTFYEQYF
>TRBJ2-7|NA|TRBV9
CASSVADTASYEQYF
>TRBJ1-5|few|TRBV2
CASSPAGTNQPQHF
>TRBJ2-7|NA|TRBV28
CASSLWGTSAGEQYF
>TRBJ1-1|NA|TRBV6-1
CASMRPLNTEAFF
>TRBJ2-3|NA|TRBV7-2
CASSLEAGRGYTQYF
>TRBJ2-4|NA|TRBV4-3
CASSQDPSGAKNIQYF
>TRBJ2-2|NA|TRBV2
CASGQETSNTGELFF
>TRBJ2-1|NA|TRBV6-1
CASGASSYNEQFF
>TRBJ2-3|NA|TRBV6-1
CASSPVHSTDTQYF
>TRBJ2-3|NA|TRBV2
CASSLSGGRASTDTQYF
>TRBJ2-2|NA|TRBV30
CAWMPLRAGELFF
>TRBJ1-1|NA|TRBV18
CASSPSLSKGNTEAFF
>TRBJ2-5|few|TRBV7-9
CASTFGGSSGQETQYF
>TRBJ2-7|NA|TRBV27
CASSLGQLYEQYF
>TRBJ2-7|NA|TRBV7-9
CASSLAGVEGEQYF
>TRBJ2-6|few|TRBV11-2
CASSSGQVFTGANVLTF
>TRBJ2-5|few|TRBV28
CASSPRLVGRETQYF
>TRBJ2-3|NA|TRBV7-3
CASSLIGITDTQYF
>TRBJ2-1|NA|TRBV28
CASSFSGGPYNEQFF
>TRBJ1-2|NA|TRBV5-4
CASGPEAVYGYTF
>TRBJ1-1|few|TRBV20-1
CSVKTNTEAFF
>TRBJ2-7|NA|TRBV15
CATSRELGTGAYEQYF
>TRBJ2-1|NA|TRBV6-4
CASSDSTGAPYNEQFF
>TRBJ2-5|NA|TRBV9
CASSVFGTEPQETQYF
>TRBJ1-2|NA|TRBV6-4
CASSEDRGYGYTF
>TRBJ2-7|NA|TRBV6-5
CASGGPLESPYEQYF
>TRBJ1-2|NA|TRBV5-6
CASSLIGQAHYGYTF
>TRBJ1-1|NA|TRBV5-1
CASRILSQGPGTEAFF
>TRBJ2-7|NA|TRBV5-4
CASSLRSSGRHEQYF